Presented here are 9 T cell receptor beta chains from one specimen sequenced in a study of CD8+ T cells in alopecia areata. Sample treatment: oral pan-JAK inhibitor, 5-10 mg twice daily. Investigators isolated RNA and reverse transcribed it into cDNA to act as the sequencing template. Some clones are missing from TCRdb's copy, which holds only in-frame ones; the method was immunoSEQ multiplex PCR. The sample holds approximately 220,000 clones, around two fifths seen once. Sequenced here: CD4+ T cells sorted from blood, sampled around week 31, from a patient treated with tofacitinib. The origin of the receptors is a human donor with alopecia areata.

The rearrangement links TRBV5-1 to TRBJ2-3; 7 bases agree with TRBD2. CDR3 size: 17 residues. Per the germline V gene, CDR1 is SGHRS and CDR2 is YFSETQ. V was pared by 1 base and J by 4 bases, with 12 bases of the junction left unmatched. As DNA, the CDR3 is TGCGCCAGCAGCTTGTCAACGCTGCGGGAGAAGTCAGATACGCAGTATTTT. This sequence encodes CASSLSTLREKSDTQYF.

V is TRBV6-1 and J is TRBJ2-3; tentatively, D is TRBD1 (6 bases). Trimming shortened V by 7 bases and J by 0 bases, and 14 bases separated the two germline ends. The CDR3 length is 15 residues. Looked up from germline, CDR1 is MNHNS and CDR2 is SASEGT. For the CDR3, the DNA is TGTGCCAGCACCCGGGACATCACTAGCACAGATACGCAGTATTTT. Translated: CASTRDITSTDTQYF.

The sample holds a few counts of this clone. The V and J genes are TRBV29-1 and TRBJ2-7; 9 bases are shared with TRBD1. The ends lost 6 bases at V and 5 bases at J; junction bases unmatched: 11. Germline CDR1 SQVTM, CDR2 ANQGSEA. The CDR3 consists of 14 residues. The CDR3 here is CSVKQQGAGDEQYF. The CDR3 nucleotides are TGCAGCGTCAAACAACAGGGGGCGGGGGACGAGCAGTACTTC.

This clone was counted only a few times. The chain is built from TRBV7-9 and TRBJ2-1; the D call may be TRBD1 or TRBD2 (7 bases each). Trimming removed 1 base from V and 8 bases from J, with 15 bases in between. The CDR3 has 15 amino acids. Germline loops: CDR1 SEHNR, CDR2 FQNEAQ (reference sequence). The CDR3 loop is CASSLGDSRGDEQFF. The DNA for the CDR3 is TGTGCCAGCAGCTTAGGGGACAGCCGGGGGGATGAGCAGTTCTTC.

The chain carries TRBV29-1 and TRBJ2-5; possible D gene TRBD1, 6 bases. V gave up 5 bases and J gave up 1 base, with 11 bases separating them. The V gene's germline CDR1 is SQVTM and CDR2 ANQGSEA. CDR3 length: 13 amino acids. The CDR3 protein is CSVNRQVQETQYF. The CDR3 region has the DNA TGCAGCGTTAATCGACAGGTCCAAGAGACCCAGTACTTC. The whole variable domain, filled in from reference TRBV29-1 and TRBJ2-5, reads SAVISQKPSRDICQRGTSLTIQCQVDSQVTMMFWYRQQPGQSLTLIATANQGSEATYESGFVIDKFPISRPNLTFSTLTVSNMSPEDSSIYLCSVNRQVQETQYFGPGTRLLVL.

The sample holds a few counts of this clone. The chain has TRBV5-1 and TRBJ2-7; D is ambiguous. Germline CDR1 reads SGHRS; CDR2 reads YFSETQ. The CDR3 sequence is 14 residues long. The V end was cut by 3 bases, the J end by 1 base, with 11 bases between. DNA for the CDR3: TGCGCCAGCAGCTATGCGCAGGCATCCTACGAGCAGTACTTC. Translated: CASSYAQASYEQYF.

This clone was detected only once. The chain is built from TRBV6-5 and TRBJ2-1, with 7 bases aligning to TRBD2. V was pared by 6 bases and J by 8 bases, with 13 bases of the junction left unmatched. The CDR3 covers 15 residues. Germline V gives CDR1 MNHEY, CDR2 SVGAGI. Here the CDR3 reads CASSRTLARGDEQFF. In nucleotides, the CDR3 is TGTGCCAGCAGCCGTACACTAGCGAGAGGGGATGAGCAGTTCTTC.

This chain uses TRBV2 with TRBJ2-1; D perhaps matches TRBD1 (6 bases). The CDR3 is 11 residues long. The V and J ends lost 5 bases and 14 bases respectively, with 13 bases between them. The germline CDR1 and CDR2 sequences are SNHLY and FYNNEI. The CDR3 DNA sequence: TGTGCCAGCAGTCCACTAGAGGGGGAGTTCTTC. Translation: CASSPLEGEFF.

This clone appeared a few times. The CDR3: CSVLQGGDTQYF. The DNA for the CDR3 is TGCAGCGTTTTGCAAGGTGGAGATACGCAGTATTTT. V usage is TRBV29-1 and J usage is TRBJ2-3, with unresolved D. Germline CDR1 and CDR2: SQVTM and ANQGSEA. CDR3 length: 12 amino acids. V dropped 5 bases and J dropped 5 bases, with 11 bases sitting between them.